This T cell receptor (beta chain) was captured in a study of CD8+CD57+ T cells in acquired aplastic anemia. Patients sequenced had flow cytometry evidence of CD8+CD57+ cell expansion. A severe acquired aplastic anemia diagnosis applied to all patients. This clonotype has at least ten counts. Its antigen remains unknown. Germline CDR1 and CDR2: SGDLS and YYNGEE. The CDR3 totals 15 residues. V was trimmed by 1 base and J by 0 bases, leaving 9 bases between them. Profiling of TCR beta VDJ combinations and CDR3 sequences used genomic DNA as template. TCRdb used MiXCR to reprocess the reads, holding one entry per CDR3 protein. This sample has 200,000 to 300,000 distinct CDR3 sequences, with 82% found just once. Study-wide results and limits: Overlap between patients and controls comprised twenty-nine CD8+ CDR3 sequences. CD8+ Simpson's diversity showed no significant patient-control difference.

The genes are TRBV9 and TRBJ2-3, with D perhaps TRBD1 (5 bases). The sequence was obtained from a human donor with aplastic anemia. The sequenced material came from sorted CD4+, CD8+, or CD8+CD57+ T cells (not recorded which) from PBMCs. Here the CDR3 DNA reads TGTGCCAGCAGCGTAACAGGAGCTAGCACAGATACGCAGTATTTT. The encoded protein is CASSVTGASTDTQYF.